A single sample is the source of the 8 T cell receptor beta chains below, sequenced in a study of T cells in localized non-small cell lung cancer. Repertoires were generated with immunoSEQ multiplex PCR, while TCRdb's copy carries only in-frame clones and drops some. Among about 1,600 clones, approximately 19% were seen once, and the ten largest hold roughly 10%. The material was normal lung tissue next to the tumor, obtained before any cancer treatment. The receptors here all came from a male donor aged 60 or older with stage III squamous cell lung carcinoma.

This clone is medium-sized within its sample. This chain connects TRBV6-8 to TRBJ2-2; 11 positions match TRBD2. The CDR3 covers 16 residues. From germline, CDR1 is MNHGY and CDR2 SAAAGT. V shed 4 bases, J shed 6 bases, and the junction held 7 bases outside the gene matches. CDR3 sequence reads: CASSFSGLAVSGELFF. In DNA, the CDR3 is TGTGCCAGCAGTTTCTCGGGACTAGCGGTATCCGGGGAGCTGTTTTTT.

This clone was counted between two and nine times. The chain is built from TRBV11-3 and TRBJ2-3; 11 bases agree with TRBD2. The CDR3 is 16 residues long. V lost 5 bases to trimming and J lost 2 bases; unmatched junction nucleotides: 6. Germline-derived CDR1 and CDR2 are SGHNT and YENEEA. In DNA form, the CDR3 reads TGTGCCAGCAGCCCCGGGACTAGCGGTTTCACAGATACGCAGTATTTT. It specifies CASSPGTSGFTDTQYF.

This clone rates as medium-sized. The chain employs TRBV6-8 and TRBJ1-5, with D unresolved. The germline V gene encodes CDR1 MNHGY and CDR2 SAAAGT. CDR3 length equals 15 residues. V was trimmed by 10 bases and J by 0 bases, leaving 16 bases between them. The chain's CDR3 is CATTSSMNSNQPQHF. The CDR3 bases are TGTGCCACCACTTCAAGCATGAATAGCAATCAGCCCCAGCATTTT.

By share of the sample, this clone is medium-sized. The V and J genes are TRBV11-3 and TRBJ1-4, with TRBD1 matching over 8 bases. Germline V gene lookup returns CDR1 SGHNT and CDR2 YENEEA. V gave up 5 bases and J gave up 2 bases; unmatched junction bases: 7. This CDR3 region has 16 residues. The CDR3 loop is CASSENRGVTNEKLFF. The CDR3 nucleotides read TGTGCCAGCAGCGAAAACAGGGGGGTTACTAATGAAAAACTGTTTTTT.

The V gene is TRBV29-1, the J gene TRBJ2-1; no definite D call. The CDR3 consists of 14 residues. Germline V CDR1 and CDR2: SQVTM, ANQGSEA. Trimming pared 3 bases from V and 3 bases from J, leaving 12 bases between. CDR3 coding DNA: TGCAGCGTTGATAGTGCTGGGCTCTACAATGAGCAGTTCTTC. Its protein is CSVDSAGLYNEQFF.

Written as DNA, the CDR3 is TGTGCCAGTAGTATAGCCTCGGGACGGTATAGCAATCAGCCCCAGCATTTT. Protein sequence: CASSIASGRYSNQPQHF. The chain uses TRBV19 and TRBJ1-5; TRBD1 is a possible D gene (5 bases). Between the trimmed V and J ends, which lost 1 base and 0 bases, there was a span of 13 bases. The length of the CDR3 is 17 residues. CDR1 and CDR2 from the germline V gene are LNHDA and SQIVND (reference sequence). Filled out from reference TRBV19 and TRBJ1-5, the complete variable domain reads DGGITQSPKYLFRKEGQNVTLSCEQNLNHDAMYWYRQDPGQGLRLIYYSQIVNDFQKGDIAEGYSVSREKKESFPLTVTSAQKNPTAFYLCASSIASGRYSNQPQHFGDGTRLSIL.

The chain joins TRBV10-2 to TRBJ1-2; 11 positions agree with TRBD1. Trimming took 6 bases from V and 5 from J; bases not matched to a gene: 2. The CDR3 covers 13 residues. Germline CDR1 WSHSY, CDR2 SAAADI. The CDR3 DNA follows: TGCGCCAGCAGGGGGACAGGGGGGTATGGCTACACCTTC. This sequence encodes CASRGTGGYGYTF.

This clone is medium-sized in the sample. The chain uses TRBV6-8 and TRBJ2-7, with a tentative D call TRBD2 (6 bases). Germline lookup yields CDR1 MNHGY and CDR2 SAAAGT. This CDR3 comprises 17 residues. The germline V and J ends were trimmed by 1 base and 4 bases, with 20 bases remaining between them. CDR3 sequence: CASSYFNRVGGTYEQYF. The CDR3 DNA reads TGTGCCAGCAGTTACTTTAATCGGGTTGGGGGGACTTACGAGCAGTACTTC.